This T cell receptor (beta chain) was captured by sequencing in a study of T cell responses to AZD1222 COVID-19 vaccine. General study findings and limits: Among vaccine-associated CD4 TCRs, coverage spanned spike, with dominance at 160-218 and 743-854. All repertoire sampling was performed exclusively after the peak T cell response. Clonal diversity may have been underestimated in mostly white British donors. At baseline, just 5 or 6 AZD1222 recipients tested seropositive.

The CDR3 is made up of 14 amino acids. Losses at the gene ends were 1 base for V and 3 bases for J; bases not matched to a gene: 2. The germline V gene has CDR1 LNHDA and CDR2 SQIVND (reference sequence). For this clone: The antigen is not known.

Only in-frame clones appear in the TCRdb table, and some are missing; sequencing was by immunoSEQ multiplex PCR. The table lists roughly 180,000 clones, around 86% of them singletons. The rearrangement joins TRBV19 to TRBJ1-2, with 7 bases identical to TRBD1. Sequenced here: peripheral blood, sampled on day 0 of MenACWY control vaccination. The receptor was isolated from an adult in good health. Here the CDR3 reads CASSIGDSHYGYTF. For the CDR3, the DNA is TGTGCCAGTAGTATAGGGGACAGCCACTATGGCTACACCTTC.